Listed below are T cell receptor beta chains from one sample, sequenced in a study of monozygotic twins with inflammatory bowel disease. TCRdb reanalyzed the 5' RACE reads, giving one entry per CDR3 protein sequence and no DNA. This sample's table has about 210,000 distinct CDR3 sequences. Sequenced sample: blood. These receptors all stem from a human donor with ulcerative colitis or Crohn's disease, or a healthy co-twin of an affected twin (not recorded which). CDR3s include the opening cysteine and the closing phenylalanine or tryptophan.

CASSFGGAAYEQYF,TRBJ2-7,TRBV5-5
CASSLRGAGGPKTQYF,TRBJ2-3,TRBV12-3/TRBV12-4
CASKNQGARSPLHF,TRBJ1-6,TRBV6-2/TRBV6-3
CASSATGVQAFF,TRBJ1-1,TRBV12-3/TRBV12-4
CASSANWDRVYTEAFF,TRBJ1-1,TRBV5-1
CASSQRRDSIFKQYF,TRBJ2-7,TRBV27
CASSYSNLQGGNEQFF,TRBJ2-1,TRBV6-2/TRBV6-3
CASGGRDTQYF,TRBJ2-3,TRBV3-1
CSAGQVQNTEAFF,TRBJ1-1,TRBV29-1
CASSPAGTKVHLHF,TRBJ1-6,TRBV27
CASSYGTDKGNQPQHF,TRBJ1-5,TRBV7-9
CASSLDGVGYTF,TRBJ1-2,TRBV5-5
CASTHMDRLWGYTF,TRBJ1-2,TRBV12-3/TRBV12-4
CASSQGLAQYF,TRBJ2-5,TRBV12-3/TRBV12-4
CASSARDRDSPLHF,TRBJ1-6,TRBV9
CASSSLRQGDYGYTF,TRBJ1-2,TRBV11-2
CASSPLAPGEQGNYGYTF,TRBJ1-2,TRBV5-6
CASRGAPPLGYGYTF,TRBJ1-2,TRBV11-2
CASSQGEGNDEKLFF,TRBJ1-4,TRBV4-1
CASSHDPQGSPLHF,TRBJ1-6,TRBV7-2
CASSLARQGAEKLFF,TRBJ1-4,TRBV5-1
CSAGGLAGFSYEQYF,TRBJ2-7,TRBV20-1
CSASWGPSGPFSPLHF,TRBJ1-6,TRBV20-1
CASSTPTGINTEAFF,TRBJ1-1,TRBV5-1
CATSRGGERQPQHF,TRBJ1-5,TRBV15
CASMKRTINYNEQFF,TRBJ2-1,TRBV6-1
CASGASGGTEAFF,TRBJ1-1,TRBV12-5
CATSVGGSDSSYEQYF,TRBJ2-7,TRBV15
CASSLTGSPISYGYTF,TRBJ1-2,TRBV6-1
CASSRTLGPSLITGELFF,TRBJ2-2,TRBV12-3/TRBV12-4
CASSSVDTQYF,TRBJ2-3,TRBV18
CSVGDFGYNEQFF,TRBJ2-1,TRBV29-1
CASSYSRGDTEAFF,TRBJ1-1,TRBV6-5